This TCR beta chain was sequenced in a study of blood T cell repertoires in COVID-19. Study details: COVID-19 samples, acute and convalescent, were from the United States, Italy and Spain. T cells, B-cell-depleted T cells, or PBMCs provided the cDNA or gDNA that served as material.

Original methodology: Estimated nucleated cell counts came from reference gene primer amplification. Measured with immunoSEQ multiplex PCR; TCRdb has only the in-frame clones, and not every one. V and J calls plus clone size are reproduced from that table; the DNA served to infer D and trimming. This sample yields tens of thousands of clones, of which approximately 83% are seen a single time; 25% to 35% belongs to the top ten. V shed 4 bases and J 1 base; nucleotides not matched to a gene: 11. CDR1 SGHDT and CDR2 YYEEEE come from the germline V gene. The CDR3 totals 16 residues. This TCR derives from a woman at least 80 years old with acute or convalescent COVID-19. The chain joins TRBV5-6 to TRBJ2-7; 7 bases are a match to TRBD1. Sequenced input: peripheral blood. CDR3 coding DNA: TGTGCCAGCAGCAAGTTGTGGGACAGTGCATCCTACGAGCAGTACTTC. Residues: CASSKLWDSASYEQYF.